This TCR beta chain was retrieved from a study of T cells in Graves' hyperthyroidism and ophthalmopathy. Points from the study as a whole: Using 13 V-J features, a model discriminated ophthalmopathy from stable hyperthyroidism.

A remark on this clonotype: Its antigen remains unidentified.

Fresh peripheral blood, roughly 10 ml, was the source of the PBMCs. The CDR3 is 14 amino acids. V lost 1 base, J lost 4 bases, and 11 bases lay in between. The germline CDR1 and CDR2 sequences are MNHNS and SASEGT. Amplified TCR beta CDR3 regions derived from RNA transcripts. Using the HTBI primer set, a first-round RT-PCR was run on the TCR CDR3. TCRdb recomputed calls from the multiplex PCR reads with MiXCR, one row per CDR3 protein. This table has about 350,000 distinct CDR3 sequences, 15% to 20% appearing once. V gene TRBV6-1 combines with J gene TRBJ2-7; maybe TRBD1 (6 bases). Sequencing was done on a sample of blood. The sequence derives from a middle-aged woman with Graves' ophthalmopathy. CDR3 in amino acids: CASSEGTVDYEQYF. Written as DNA, the CDR3 is TGTGCCAGCAGTGAAGGGACAGTAGATTACGAGCAGTACTTC.